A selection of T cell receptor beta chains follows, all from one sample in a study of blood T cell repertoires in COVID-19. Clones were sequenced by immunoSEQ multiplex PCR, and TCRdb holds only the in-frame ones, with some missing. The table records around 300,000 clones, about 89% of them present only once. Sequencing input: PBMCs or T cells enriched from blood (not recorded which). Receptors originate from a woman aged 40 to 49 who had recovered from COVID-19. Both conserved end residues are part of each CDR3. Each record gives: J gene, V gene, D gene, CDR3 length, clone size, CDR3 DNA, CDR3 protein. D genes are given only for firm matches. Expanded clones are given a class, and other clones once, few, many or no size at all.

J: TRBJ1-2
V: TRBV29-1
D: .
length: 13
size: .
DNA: TGCAGCGCCCCCTCGGGGTTACGCTATGGCTACACCTTC
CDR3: CSAPSGLRYGYTF

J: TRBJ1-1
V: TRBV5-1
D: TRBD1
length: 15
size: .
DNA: TGCGCCAGCAGCCCGGGGACAGGGGTCGGCACTGAAGCTTTCTTT
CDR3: CASSPGTGVGTEAFF

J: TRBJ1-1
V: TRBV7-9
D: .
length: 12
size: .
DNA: TGTGCCAGCAGCTTAGGAGGTTTTGAGGCTTTCTTT
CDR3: CASSLGGFEAFF

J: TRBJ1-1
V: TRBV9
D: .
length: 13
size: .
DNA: TGTGCCAGCAGCTTCACCCCCAGTGCTGAAGCTTTCTTT
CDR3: CASSFTPSAEAFF

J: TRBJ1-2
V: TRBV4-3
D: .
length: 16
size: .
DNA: TGCGCCAGCAGCCAAGAGTTTAATTTCGGTAACTATGGCTACACCTTC
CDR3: CASSQEFNFGNYGYTF

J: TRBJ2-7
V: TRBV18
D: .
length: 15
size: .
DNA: TGTGCCAGCTCACCACCAGACAGGTTCTCCTACGAGCAGTACTTC
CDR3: CASSPPDRFSYEQYF

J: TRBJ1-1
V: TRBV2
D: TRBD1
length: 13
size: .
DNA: TGTGCCACAGAAGAACAGGGGGCCACTGAAGCTTTCTTT
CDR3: CATEEQGATEAFF

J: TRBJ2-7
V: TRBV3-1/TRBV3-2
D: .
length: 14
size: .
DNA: TGTGCCAGCAGCCCGCTAACGACTAGCTACGAGCAGTACTTC
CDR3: CASSPLTTSYEQYF

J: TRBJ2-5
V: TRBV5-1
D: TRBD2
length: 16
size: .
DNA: TGCGCCAGCAGCGCCAACTTGCGGGGGGCCCAAGAGACCCAGTACTTC
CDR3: CASSANLRGAQETQYF

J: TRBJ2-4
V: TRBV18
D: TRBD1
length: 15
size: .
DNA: TGTGCCAGCTCACCAGGACAGGGGGTAAAAAACATTCAGTACTTC
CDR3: CASSPGQGVKNIQYF

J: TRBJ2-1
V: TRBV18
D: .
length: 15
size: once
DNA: TGTGCCAGCTCCCCCCAGGGCGGAGACTACAATGAGCAGTTCTTC
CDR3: CASSPQGGDYNEQFF

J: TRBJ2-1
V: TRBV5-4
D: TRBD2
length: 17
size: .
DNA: TGTGCCAGCAGCTTGGCCAGGACTAGCGGGGGCTACAATGAGCAGTTCTTC
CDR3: CASSLARTSGGYNEQFF

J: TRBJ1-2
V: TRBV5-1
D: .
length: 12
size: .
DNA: TGCGCCAGCAGCTCTTCCAGCTATGGCTACACCTTC
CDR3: CASSSSSYGYTF

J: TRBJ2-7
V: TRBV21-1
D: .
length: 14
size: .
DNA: TGTGCCAGCTACGTGCTAGCGGGAACCTACGAGCAGTACTTC
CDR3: CASYVLAGTYEQYF

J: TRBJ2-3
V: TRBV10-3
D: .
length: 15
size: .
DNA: TGTGCCATCAGGGCCCTGGGCGGGGCGACAGATACGCAGTATTTT
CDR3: CAIRALGGATDTQYF

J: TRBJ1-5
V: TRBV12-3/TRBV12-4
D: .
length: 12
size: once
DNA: TGTGCCAGCAGTTTATTAAATCAGCCCCAGCATTTT
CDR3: CASSLLNQPQHF

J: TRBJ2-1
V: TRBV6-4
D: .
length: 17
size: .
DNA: TGTGCCAGCACCACGAGGGGGGGACTCAGTATCATGTCTGAGCAGTTCTTC
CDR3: CASTTRGGLSIMSEQFF

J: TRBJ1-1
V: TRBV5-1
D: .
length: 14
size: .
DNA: TGCGCCAGCAGCCCAGGGGTTATGAACACTGAAGCTTTCTTT
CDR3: CASSPGVMNTEAFF

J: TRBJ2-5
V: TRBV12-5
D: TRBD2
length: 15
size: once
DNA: TGTGCTAGTGGTTTCGGACTAGCGGGGGAAGAGACCCAGTACTTC
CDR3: CASGFGLAGEETQYF

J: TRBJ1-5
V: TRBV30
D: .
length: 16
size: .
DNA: TGTGCCTGGAGCCCCCCTCTCTCGGGTTCGCGCCAGCCCCAGCATTTT
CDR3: CAWSPPLSGSRQPQHF

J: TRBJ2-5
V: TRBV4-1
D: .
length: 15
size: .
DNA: TGCGCCAGCAGCCAAGGGGGCGGGGCAAAAGAGACCCAGTACTTC
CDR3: CASSQGGGAKETQYF

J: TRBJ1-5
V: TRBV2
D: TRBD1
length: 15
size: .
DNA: TGTGCCAGCACTGAAGGACAGGGGGGTTATCAGCCCCAGCATTTT
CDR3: CASTEGQGGYQPQHF